Below are 21 T cell receptor beta chains sequenced from a single sample in a study of control samples from healthy donors and cancer patients (dated by TCRdb to the early 2020s). The library was generated by the immunoSEQ multiplex PCR assay. In TCRdb, the immuneACCESS table is reduced to in-frame sequences with V and J assigned. These tables do not hold every clone; where another copy was compared, an unresolved V gene accounts for under half, and the others remain unexplained. A total of 150,000 to 200,000 clones appear in this sample, over 85% of them only once. The ten biggest clones cover approximately 12% of the sample. Material for sequencing was blood. The receptors derive from a man between 25 and 39 years old in good health.

The chain links TRBV4-3 to TRBJ2-1; 12 nucleotides agree with TRBD2. The V segment lost 4 bases and the J segment 0 bases; nucleotides outside the gene matches: 19. Germline CDR1 is LGHNA and CDR2 is YSLEER. The CDR3 is 22 amino acids. The CDR3 DNA is TGCGCCAGCAGCCCGCCCGGGGAGACTAGCGGGAGCTCTATGTACTCCTACAATGAGCAGTTCTTC. Its protein is CASSPPGETSGSSMYSYNEQFF.

This clone was found once. The genes are TRBV9 and TRBJ2-1; D is perhaps TRBD2 (5 bases). Germline V lookup: CDR1 SGDLS, CDR2 YYNGEE. This CDR3 comprises 15 residues. V was trimmed by 1 base and J by 6 bases, leaving 14 bases between them. The CDR3 is CASSVKEVGINEQFF. The CDR3 nucleotides are TGTGCCAGCAGCGTAAAGGAGGTGGGCATCAATGAGCAGTTCTTC.

The V call is TRBV3-1 (or the pseudogene TRBV3-2), the J call TRBJ2-1, with D maybe TRBD2 (5 bases). V dropped 6 bases and J dropped 5 bases, with 5 bases sitting between them. The CDR3 covers 11 residues. Germline lookup yields CDR1 LGHDT and CDR2 YNNKEL (reference sequence). The CDR3 DNA is TGTGCCAGCAGACTAGACAATGAGCAGTTCTTC. Its translation is CASRLDNEQFF.

The chain carries TRBV10-2 and TRBJ1-5; the D is unclear. The V gene's germline CDR1 is WSHSY and CDR2 SAAADI. V was shortened by 10 bases and J by 9 bases, with 22 bases between the two germline ends. CDR3 length equals 14 residues. As DNA, the CDR3 is TGCGCCACCACCCAGCGGCAGGACCTTGGGCCCCAGCATTTT. It yields the protein CATTQRQDLGPQHF.

The chain joins TRBV28 to TRBJ2-7, with a weak D call TRBD1 (6 bases). Germline V gene sequence: CDR1 MDHEN, CDR2 SYDVKM. The CDR3 sequence is 15 residues long. Trimming left V 6 bases short and J 2 bases short, with 17 bases between. The chain's CDR3 is CASRRADSQTYEQYF. As DNA, the CDR3 is TGTGCCAGCAGACGAGCGGACAGCCAAACCTACGAGCAGTACTTC.

This clone was observed a single time. The genes are TRBV6-5 and TRBJ2-7, with 9 bases matching TRBD1. The CDR3 runs to 16 residues. With 3 bases clipped from V and 4 bases from J, the junction kept 10 bases outside the gene matches. CDR1 MNHEY and CDR2 SVGAGI come from the germline V gene. The CDR3 here is CASSYPGQGIRYEQYF. The CDR3 nucleotides are TGTGCCAGCAGTTATCCGGGACAGGGTATAAGGTACGAGCAGTACTTC.

Written as DNA, the CDR3 is TGTGCCAGCAGTTACGGTAGGGAGAGCTCACCCCTCCACTTT. Translated, it gives CASSYGRESSPLHF. The rearrangement uses TRBV6-5 and TRBJ1-6; D remains ambiguous. Trimming shortened V by 2 bases and J by 10 bases, and 12 bases separated the two germline ends. This CDR3 has 14 residues. Germline values: CDR1 MNHEY, CDR2 SVGAGI.

The chain links TRBV29-1 to TRBJ2-1; no clear D gene. The CDR3 sequence is 14 residues long. V lost 3 bases, J lost 4 bases, and 13 bases lay in between. Germline CDR1 and CDR2: SQVTM and ANQGSEA. The CDR3 DNA reads TGCAGCGTTGAGGTCCAAGGGCCGTACAATGAGCAGTTCTTC. This encodes CSVEVQGPYNEQFF.

The chain recombines TRBV15 with TRBJ2-5, with a weak D call TRBD1 (6 bases). V lost 0 bases to trimming and J lost 4 bases, with 6 bases between them. Germline CDR1 LNHNV, CDR2 YYDKDF (reference sequence). The CDR3 is 13 residues long. CDR3 sequence (DNA): TGTGCCACCAGCAGAGACAGGGGAGAGACCCAGTACTTC. Translation gives CATSRDRGETQYF. Combining the CDR3 with reference TRBV15 and TRBJ2-5 gives the whole variable domain DAMVIQNPRYQVTQFGKPVTLSCSQTLNHNVMYWYQQKSSQAPKLLFHYYDKDFNNEADTPDNFQSRRPNTSFCFLDIRSPGLGDTAMYLCATSRDRGETQYFGPGTRLLVL.

This rearrangement joins TRBV28 to TRBJ1-2; a possible D gene is TRBD1 (5 bases). The V end was cut by 8 bases, the J end by 4 bases, with 14 bases between. This CDR3 spans 13 amino acids. Germline V gives CDR1 MDHEN, CDR2 SYDVKM. DNA of the CDR3: TGTGCCAGCCTGACCGGGACGGCCTATGGCTACACCTTC. Amino acids: CASLTGTAYGYTF.

This clone occurred once. This chain links TRBV29-1 with TRBJ1-1; D might be TRBD1 (6 bases). There are 12 residues in the CDR3. V shed 6 bases and J shed 8 bases, with 16 bases lying between them. Looked up from germline, CDR1 is SQVTM and CDR2 is ANQGSEA. The CDR3, as DNA: TGCAGCGTCGCGAGGGGGGCCGGGGAAGCTTTCTTT. Its translation: CSVARGAGEAFF.

J is TRBJ1-2 and V is TRBV14; D is unclear. V was shortened by 4 bases and J by 9 bases, with 21 bases between the two germline ends. The CDR3 extends over 15 amino acids. CDR1 is SGHDN, CDR2 FVKESK, per germline. CDR3 loop: CASSPVPVSTGSYTF. CDR3 nucleotide sequence: TGTGCCAGCAGCCCCGTACCCGTATCGACGGGCAGCTACACCTTC.

This chain joins TRBV5-1 and TRBJ1-1, with no clear D. Germline V CDR1 and CDR2: SGHRS, YFSETQ. The CDR3 totals 12 residues. Trimming stripped 1 base from V and 7 bases from J, with 8 bases between. This chain's CDR3 is CASSLSKDEAFF. The CDR3 bases are TGCGCCAGCAGCTTGTCTAAGGATGAAGCTTTCTTT.

The rearrangement uses TRBV7-9 and TRBJ1-1; perhaps TRBD1 as D (5 bases). Germline V gene sequence: CDR1 SEHNR, CDR2 FQNEAQ (reference sequence). The CDR3 sequence is 13 residues long. The V gene lost 4 bases and the J gene lost 0 bases, with 6 bases spanning the gap. CDR3 region: CASSSDMNTEAFF. The CDR3 DNA reads as TGTGCCAGCAGCTCGGACATGAACACTGAAGCTTTCTTT.

This clone was seen more than once but under ten times. The J gene is TRBJ1-3, the V gene TRBV6-5; weak D call: TRBD1 (5 bases). The CDR3 runs to 15 residues. Trimming left V 7 bases short and J 3 bases short, with 16 bases between. The V gene's germline CDR1 is MNHEY and CDR2 SVGAGI. The CDR3 DNA follows: TGTGCCAGCACCAAAGCGAGGGGTCGTGGAAACACCATATATTTT. It yields the protein CASTKARGRGNTIYF.

The sample holds one count of this clone. This chain links TRBV7-2 with TRBJ2-3, with D perhaps assigned TRBD1 or TRBD2 (5 bases each). V was trimmed by 7 bases and J by 1 base, leaving 12 bases between them. Germline CDR1 is SGHTA and CDR2 is FQGNSA. The CDR3 runs to 14 residues. CDR3 sequence (DNA): TGTGCCAGCACCGAGGTGGGGGGCACAGATACGCAGTATTTT. This sequence encodes CASTEVGGTDTQYF.

Only one count was recorded for this clone. The genes are TRBV7-2 and TRBJ2-7, with 7 positions matching TRBD2. The ends lost 4 bases at V and 3 bases at J; junction bases unmatched: 6. Looked up from germline, CDR1 is SGHTA and CDR2 is FQGNSA. The CDR3 extends over 14 amino acids. The CDR3 region has the DNA TGTGCCAGCAGCTCCTCAGCGGGAAACTACGAGCAGTACTTC. Its translation: CASSSSAGNYEQYF.

The rearrangement joins TRBV10-1 to TRBJ2-3; the D gene is possibly TRBD2 (6 bases). V lost 6 bases, J lost 1 base, and 8 bases lay in between. This CDR3 comprises 13 residues. The germline gives CDR1 WNHNN, CDR2 SYGVQD (reference sequence). The CDR3 coding sequence is TGCGCCAGCAGGGGACTTTGCACAGATACGCAGTATTTT. It translates to CASRGLCTDTQYF.

The chain carries TRBV7-9 and TRBJ2-5; D tentatively fits TRBD1 or TRBD2 (5 bases each). Trimming took 5 bases from V and 5 from J, leaving 18 bases between them. Germline CDR1 is SEHNR and CDR2 is FQNEAQ (reference sequence). The CDR3 has 15 amino acids. CDR3 in DNA: TGTGCCAGCAGCAGACCCGGGACCACCTCCGAGACCCAGTACTTC. It yields the protein CASSRPGTTSETQYF.

The gene calls are TRBV12-3 or TRBV12-4 and TRBJ1-2; 9 positions agree with TRBD1. The CDR3 covers 12 residues. V lost 5 bases, J lost 7 bases, and 2 bases stayed unmatched. CDR3 sequence: CASSGQGFGYTF. DNA of the CDR3: TGTGCCAGCAGTGGACAGGGGTTTGGCTACACCTTC.

The genes are TRBV6-5 and TRBJ2-1, with D perhaps TRBD2 (5 bases). The V end lost 5 bases, the J end lost 6 bases, and 17 bases lay between the germline ends. The CDR3 totals 15 residues. The V gene's germline CDR1 is MNHEY and CDR2 SVGAGI. CDR3 protein: CASSLPPTGINEQFF. The CDR3 coding sequence is TGTGCCAGCAGTCTACCCCCGACGGGGATCAATGAGCAGTTCTTC.